The clone carrying this TCR beta chain was picked up many times. TCR beta libraries were built with iRepertoire HTBI primers and Arm-PCR of CDR3 regions. TCRdb ran MiXCR on the multiplex PCR reads and lists one entry per CDR3 protein. The data show around 460,000 distinct CDR3 sequences, roughly 23% seen once. The CDR3 runs 12 residues. V gave up 5 bases and J gave up 7 bases, with 9 bases separating them. As for time point: persistent/refractory GD, antithyroid drugs over 5 years with positive TRAb. Following extraction of RNA from PBMCs, that RNA was used to make the TCR library. An endocrinology department located in Xi'an, China, was where the patients came from. This entry comes from a study of regulatory T cells in long-lasting Graves disease.

The specimen was peripheral blood mononuclear cells (PBMCs), collected when the disease was refractory, from a patient treated with antithyroid drugs. The clonotype comes from a female donor with Graves disease. This sequence joins TRBV12-3 or TRBV12-4 and TRBJ1-5, with D possibly TRBD1 on 5 matching bases. CDR3: CASSRGKQPQHF. CDR3 in DNA: TGTGCCAGCAGTCGGGGGAAACAGCCCCAGCATTTT.